This is a list of T cell receptor beta chains from one sample in a study of early stage breast cancer tumors. Data came from immunoSEQ multiplex PCR; TCRdb stores just in-frame clones and leaves some out. Among roughly 21,000 clones listed, 75% to 80% were seen once. The specimen was blood. The receptors stem from a person between 60 and 70 years old with breast cancer. Both conserved end residues are part of each CDR3. A D gene is named only where the DNA matches it firmly. The size of a clone is reported for some rows only, either as once, few or many, or as a class for expanded clones.

TRBJ1-4	TRBV27	-	TRBD1	CASSFHGTGNEKLFF	TGTGCCAGCAGTTTTCACGGGACAGGGAATGAAAAACTGTTTTTT
TRBJ2-6	TRBV10-3	once	-	CAISESRGLGANVLTF	TGTGCCATCAGTGAGTCGAGAGGGCTCGGGGCCAACGTCCTGACTTTC
TRBJ2-2	TRBV11-2	-	-	CASSTSPTIHTGELFF	TGTGCCAGCAGCACCAGCCCCACTATCCACACCGGGGAGCTGTTTTTT
TRBJ2-3	TRBV5-1	-	-	CASKGPGTQYF	TGCGCCAGCAAAGGACCGGGTACGCAGTATTTT
TRBJ1-2	TRBV7-2	few	-	CASSSRVAPGGYTF	TGTGCCAGCAGCTCGCGGGTGGCCCCTGGTGGCTACACCTTC
TRBJ2-5	TRBV29-1	-	-	CSVATGPQETQYF	TGCAGCGTTGCCACAGGACCCCAAGAGACCCAGTACTTC
TRBJ2-1	TRBV29-1	-	TRBD1	CSANQDRASNNEQFF	TGCAGCGCAAATCAGGACAGGGCGTCGAACAATGAGCAGTTCTTC
TRBJ2-5	TRBV29-1	-	-	CSVDGYQETQYF	TGCAGCGTCGACGGGTACCAAGAGACCCAGTACTTC
TRBJ1-1	TRBV30	-	-	CAWTRGIDTEAFF	TGTGCCTGGACCAGGGGAATAGACACTGAAGCTTTCTTT
TRBJ2-1	TRBV11-2	-	TRBD2	CASSLVGEGLADNEQFF	TGTGCCAGCAGCTTAGTAGGCGAGGGGCTAGCGGACAATGAGCAGTTCTTC
TRBJ2-5	TRBV6-5	-	TRBD1	CASSYPGGETQYF	TGTGCCAGCAGTTATCCAGGGGGAGAGACCCAGTACTTC
TRBJ1-1	TRBV4-1	-	-	CASSHGETGGVEAFF	TGCGCCAGCAGCCACGGAGAAACAGGTGGGGTTGAAGCTTTCTTT
TRBJ1-5	TRBV7-8	-	-	CASSAGPMNQPQHF	TGTGCCAGCTCGGCGGGGCCTATGAATCAGCCCCAGCATTTT
TRBJ2-1	TRBV7-9	-	TRBD2	CASSNSGTSGYNEQFF	TGTGCCAGCAGCAACTCCGGGACTAGCGGGTACAATGAGCAGTTCTTC
TRBJ1-5	TRBV4-1	few	TRBD1	CASSQDRGPGQPQHF	TGCGCCAGCAGCCAAGACAGGGGGCCTGGGCAGCCCCAGCATTTT
TRBJ2-7	TRBV4-1	-	-	CASSQEPGSYEQYF	TGCGCCAGCAGCCAAGAGCCGGGGTCCTACGAGCAGTACTTC
TRBJ2-1	TRBV6-4	-	TRBD2	CASLLREGVYNEQFF	TGTGCCAGCCTACTACGGGAGGGAGTTTACAATGAGCAGTTCTTC
TRBJ2-5	TRBV5-1	-	-	CASSLIPAPSETQYF	TGCGCCAGCAGCTTGATTCCAGCTCCTTCTGAGACCCAGTACTTC
TRBJ1-2	TRBV19	-	-	CASSIGTSAYGYTF	TGTGCCAGTAGTATAGGAACCAGCGCCTATGGCTACACCTTC
TRBJ1-6	TRBV30	-	-	CAWSVSSGYSPLHF	TGTGCCTGGAGTGTAAGTTCCGGGTATTCACCCCTCCACTTT
TRBJ1-3	TRBV25-1	-	-	CASSQGTQGNTIYF	TGTGCCAGCAGCCAAGGGACTCAAGGAAACACCATATATTTT
TRBJ1-1	TRBV14	few	-	CASSHLPHSANTEAFF	TGTGCCAGCAGCCACCTACCACACAGCGCGAACACTGAAGCTTTCTTT
TRBJ1-4	TRBV11-3	-	-	CASSKGHPADEKLFF	TGTGCCAGCAGCAAGGGACATCCGGCGGATGAAAAACTGTTTTTT
TRBJ1-5	TRBV21-1	-	-	CASSKGRAMGNQPQHF	TGTGCCAGCAGCAAAGGGAGGGCAATGGGCAATCAGCCCCAGCATTTT
TRBJ1-5	TRBV7-8	-	-	CASSLGTGNQPQHF	TGTGCCAGCAGCTTAGGTACGGGCAATCAGCCCCAGCATTTT
TRBJ2-3	TRBV14	-	-	CASSQDVGRALLSDTQYF	TGTGCCAGCAGCCAAGATGTCGGGCGGGCGCTGCTATCAGATACGCAGTATTTT
TRBJ1-2	TRBV12-5	few	-	CASGSNNYGYTF	TGTGCTAGTGGTTCGAATAACTATGGCTACACCTTC
TRBJ1-1	TRBV5-6	-	-	CASENRVGTEAFF	TGTGCCAGCGAAAACAGGGTCGGCACTGAAGCTTTCTTT
TRBJ2-3	TRBV4-2	-	TRBD1	CASSHQYRGSTDTQYF	TGTGCCAGCAGCCATCAATACAGGGGGTCCACAGATACGCAGTATTTT
TRBJ2-1	TRBV7-9	-	TRBD2	CASSPRLAGSSYNEQFF	TGTGCCAGCAGCCCTAGACTAGCGGGCAGCTCCTACAATGAGCAGTTCTTC
TRBJ1-2	TRBV4-2	-	-	CASSQDEGSNYGYTF	TGTGCCAGCAGCCAAGATGAGGGTTCTAACTATGGCTACACCTTC
TRBJ1-5	TRBV6-1	-	-	CASSDLWWKPQHF	TGTGCCAGCAGTGATCTCTGGTGGAAGCCCCAGCATTTT
TRBJ2-1	TRBV29-1	-	-	CSAADRSSYNEQFF	TGCAGCGCCGCGGACAGAAGCTCCTACAATGAGCAGTTCTTC
TRBJ2-1	TRBV9	-	TRBD2	CASSVLGSGRGNEQFF	TGTGCCAGCAGCGTATTGGGAAGCGGGAGGGGGAATGAGCAGTTCTTC
TRBJ2-7	TRBV4-1	-	-	CASSYGQIGYEQYF	TGCGCCAGCAGCTATGGACAGATCGGCTACGAGCAGTACTTC
TRBJ1-5	TRBV28	-	-	CASSLNRVGQPQHF	TGTGCCAGCAGTTTAAACAGGGTGGGTCAGCCCCAGCATTTT
TRBJ1-2	TRBV13	-	-	CASSARGAPFYGYTF	TGTGCCAGCAGCGCAAGGGGGGCACCTTTCTATGGCTACACCTTC
TRBJ2-7	TRBV5-1	-	TRBD2	CASSLEPSSGGLYEQYF	TGCGCCAGCAGCTTGGAACCGTCTAGCGGGGGGTTGTACGAGCAGTACTTC
TRBJ2-7	TRBV18	-	-	CASSPSVEQYF	TGTGCCAGCTCACCATCGGTCGAGCAGTACTTC
TRBJ2-7	TRBV15	-	-	CATSREGGEQYF	TGTGCCACCAGCAGAGAGGGCGGCGAGCAGTACTTC
TRBJ1-2	TRBV6-5	-	-	CASSDRPYGYTF	TGTGCCAGCAGCGACAGACCCTATGGCTACACCTTC